This is a list of T cell receptor beta chains from one sample in a study of T cells in Graves' hyperthyroidism and ophthalmopathy. In TCRdb, the multiplex PCR reads were re-called with MiXCR into one record per CDR3 protein. The sample yields 450,000 to 700,000 distinct CDR3 sequences, 35% to 55% seen once. Material: peripheral blood or thyroid tissue (not recorded which). Receptors originate from an adult woman with Graves' disease, either hyperthyroidism or ophthalmopathy (not recorded which). The CDR3 runs from the conserved cysteine through the conserved F or W. A D gene is named only where the DNA matches it firmly. Size values are once, few and many counts, or a class for expanded clones, and some rows have none.

D gene: NA
V gene: TRBV5-8
clone size: many
CDR3 length: 14
J gene: TRBJ2-5
CDR3 protein: CASSPGQSRSSQYF
CDR3 DNA: TGTGCCAGCAGCCCCGGACAGAGCAGGTCGTCCCAGTACTTC

D gene: NA
V gene: TRBV27
clone size: NA
CDR3 length: 15
J gene: TRBJ2-7
CDR3 protein: CASSPQGTHWHEQYF
CDR3 DNA: TGTGCCAGCAGCCCTCAAGGGACCCACTGGCACGAGCAGTACTTC

D gene: TRBD1
V gene: TRBV5-1
clone size: NA
CDR3 length: 15
J gene: TRBJ2-7
CDR3 protein: CASSSTGPPSYEQYF
CDR3 DNA: TGCGCCAGCAGCTCGACAGGGCCCCCCTCCTACGAGCAGTACTTC

D gene: TRBD1
V gene: TRBV29-1
clone size: NA
CDR3 length: 14
J gene: TRBJ2-7
CDR3 protein: CSVTGTDFTYEQYF
CDR3 DNA: TGCAGCGTGACCGGGACAGACTTCACCTACGAGCAGTACTTC

D gene: TRBD2
V gene: TRBV19
clone size: many
CDR3 length: 14
J gene: TRBJ2-2
CDR3 protein: CASMPSGVTGELFF
CDR3 DNA: TGTGCCAGTATGCCTAGCGGGGTCACCGGGGAGCTGTTTTTT

D gene: NA
V gene: TRBV4-1
clone size: many
CDR3 length: 16
J gene: TRBJ1-2
CDR3 protein: CASSSSLFQENYGYTF
CDR3 DNA: TGCGCCAGCAGCTCTTCACTTTTTCAGGAGAACTATGGCTACACCTTC

D gene: NA
V gene: TRBV15
clone size: NA
CDR3 length: 13
J gene: TRBJ1-2
CDR3 protein: CARGTRLNYGYTF
CDR3 DNA: TGTGCTCGCGGGACACGGTTAAACTATGGCTACACCTTC

D gene: NA
V gene: TRBV20-1
clone size: NA
CDR3 length: 14
J gene: TRBJ1-1
CDR3 protein: CSARRGDRDTEAFF
CDR3 DNA: TGCAGTGCTCGAAGAGGGGATAGGGACACTGAAGCTTTCTTT

D gene: NA
V gene: TRBV7-9
clone size: NA
CDR3 length: 13
J gene: TRBJ1-1
CDR3 protein: CASSLPRNTEAFF
CDR3 DNA: TGTGCCAGCAGCTTGCCCAGGAACACTGAAGCTTTCTTT

D gene: TRBD1
V gene: TRBV19
clone size: many
CDR3 length: 15
J gene: TRBJ1-1
CDR3 protein: CASSTGQGLNTEAFF
CDR3 DNA: TGTGCCAGTAGTACGGGACAGGGGTTGAACACTGAAGCTTTCTTT

D gene: TRBD1
V gene: TRBV20-1
clone size: NA
CDR3 length: 15
J gene: TRBJ1-4
CDR3 protein: CSARDLRTGYEKLFF
CDR3 DNA: TGCAGTGCTAGAGATCTGAGGACAGGGTATGAAAAACTGTTTTTT

D gene: TRBD2
V gene: TRBV7-9
clone size: many
CDR3 length: 18
J gene: TRBJ2-2
CDR3 protein: CAEVGGLAGEANTGELFF
CDR3 DNA: TGTGCCGAAGTCGGGGGACTAGCGGGAGAGGCGAACACCGGGGAGCTGTTTTTT

D gene: NA
V gene: TRBV7-8
clone size: NA
CDR3 length: 14
J gene: TRBJ2-7
CDR3 protein: CASSRARRPYEQYF
CDR3 DNA: TGTGCCAGCAGCCGGGCTCGGAGGCCCTACGAGCAGTACTTC

D gene: TRBD1
V gene: TRBV5-1
clone size: many
CDR3 length: 14
J gene: TRBJ2-5
CDR3 protein: CASSLTGGEETQYF
CDR3 DNA: TGCGCCAGCAGCTTGACAGGGGGCGAAGAGACCCAGTACTTC

D gene: NA
V gene: TRBV9
clone size: few
CDR3 length: 13
J gene: TRBJ2-7
CDR3 protein: CASKGGGDYEQYF
CDR3 DNA: TGTGCCAGCAAGGGGGGTGGGGACTACGAGCAGTACTTC

D gene: TRBD1
V gene: TRBV20-1
clone size: NA
CDR3 length: 12
J gene: TRBJ1-2
CDR3 protein: CSAPNRGDGYTF
CDR3 DNA: TGCAGTGCACCTAACAGGGGGGACGGCTACACCTTC

D gene: NA
V gene: TRBV7-3
clone size: many
CDR3 length: 14
J gene: TRBJ1-6
CDR3 protein: CASSLRRNNSPLHF
CDR3 DNA: TGTGCCAGCAGCTTACGGCGGAATAATTCACCCCTCCACTTT

D gene: NA
V gene: TRBV9
clone size: NA
CDR3 length: 15
J gene: TRBJ1-2
CDR3 protein: CASSVAGAGAYGYTF
CDR3 DNA: TGTGCCAGCAGCGTAGCTGGGGCTGGGGCTTATGGCTACACCTTC

D gene: TRBD2
V gene: TRBV7-9
clone size: NA
CDR3 length: 15
J gene: TRBJ2-7
CDR3 protein: CATSRETGTSGEQYF
CDR3 DNA: TGTGCCACCAGCAGAGAAACCGGGACTAGCGGCGAGCAGTACTTC

D gene: NA
V gene: TRBV7-7
clone size: many
CDR3 length: 14
J gene: TRBJ2-5
CDR3 protein: CASSLVNREGTQYF
CDR3 DNA: TGTGCTAGCAGCTTAGTAAACAGGGAAGGGACCCAGTACTTC

D gene: NA
V gene: TRBV3-1
clone size: many
CDR3 length: 15
J gene: TRBJ1-2
CDR3 protein: CASSPEVTPRYGYTF
CDR3 DNA: TGTGCCAGCAGCCCAGAGGTTACCCCACGGTATGGCTACACCTTC

D gene: NA
V gene: TRBV15
clone size: NA
CDR3 length: 13
J gene: TRBJ1-3
CDR3 protein: CATSGGIGNTIYF
CDR3 DNA: TGTGCCACCAGCGGAGGCATTGGAAACACCATATATTTT

D gene: NA
V gene: TRBV10-3
clone size: NA
CDR3 length: 16
J gene: TRBJ2-6
CDR3 protein: CAISEEGISGANVLTF
CDR3 DNA: TGTGCCATCAGTGAGGAGGGGATATCTGGGGCCAACGTCCTGACTTTC

D gene: TRBD2
V gene: TRBV20-1
clone size: NA
CDR3 length: 17
J gene: TRBJ2-5
CDR3 protein: CSAHAGTSGPNQETQYF
CDR3 DNA: TGCAGTGCACACGCCGGGACTAGCGGACCAAATCAAGAGACCCAGTACTTC

D gene: NA
V gene: TRBV7-3
clone size: NA
CDR3 length: 15
J gene: TRBJ1-2
CDR3 protein: CASSLGAGWAYGYTF
CDR3 DNA: TGTGCCAGCAGCCTAGGGGCAGGGTGGGCCTATGGCTACACCTTC

D gene: NA
V gene: TRBV29-1
clone size: NA
CDR3 length: 10
J gene: TRBJ2-5
CDR3 protein: CSGRTETQYF
CDR3 DNA: TGCAGCGGTAGGACGGAGACCCAGTACTTC

D gene: NA
V gene: TRBV2
clone size: NA
CDR3 length: 12
J gene: TRBJ1-2
CDR3 protein: CASKGAGLGYTF
CDR3 DNA: TGTGCCAGCAAAGGGGCAGGACTGGGCTACACCTTC

D gene: TRBD2
V gene: TRBV5-1
clone size: NA
CDR3 length: 16
J gene: TRBJ2-7
CDR3 protein: CASSLEDGRATYEQYF
CDR3 DNA: TGCGCCAGCAGCTTAGAGGACGGGAGGGCCACCTACGAGCAGTACTTC

D gene: TRBD2
V gene: TRBV20-1
clone size: NA
CDR3 length: 13
J gene: TRBJ2-7
CDR3 protein: CSARDPRLAGAYF
CDR3 DNA: TGCAGTGCTAGAGATCCTCGGCTAGCGGGAGCGTACTTC

D gene: NA
V gene: TRBV5-1
clone size: NA
CDR3 length: 17
J gene: TRBJ1-4
CDR3 protein: CASSSGTLVATNEKLFF
CDR3 DNA: TGCGCCAGCAGCTCTGGGACGCTAGTTGCAACTAATGAAAAACTGTTTTTT

D gene: NA
V gene: TRBV12-3/TRBV12-4
clone size: many
CDR3 length: 14
J gene: TRBJ1-1
CDR3 protein: CASSLKGMNTEAFF
CDR3 DNA: TGTGCCAGCAGTTTAAAGGGAATGAACACTGAAGCTTTCTTT

D gene: NA
V gene: TRBV15
clone size: NA
CDR3 length: 15
J gene: TRBJ2-6
CDR3 protein: CATSKAVSGANVLTF
CDR3 DNA: TGTGCCACCAGCAAAGCCGTCTCTGGGGCCAACGTCCTGACTTTC